This T cell receptor beta chain derives from a study of multiple sclerosis patients with progressive multifocal leukoencephalopathy. The length of the CDR3 is 17 residues. V gave up 2 bases and J gave up 1 base, with 18 bases separating them. CDR1 and CDR2 (germline): MDHEN, SYDVKM. Profiling relied on immunoSEQ multiplex PCR, and the TCRdb table lists in-frame clones only, not all of them. This table holds tens of thousands of clones, roughly 91% found once. Details on this clone: Its antigen remains unidentified.

Time point defined: 6 to 7 months of natalizumab therapy. Broader study findings: Most PML patients had lower entropy, suggesting less diverse TRB repertoires.

Sample: PBMCs, taken from a patient treated with natalizumab. The TCR was taken from a human donor with multiple sclerosis. The chain combines TRBV28 with TRBJ2-7; possible D gene TRBD1, 6 bases. CDR3 nucleotide sequence: TGTGCCAGCAGTTTACCCGTACAGGGATTAAGATCCTACGAGCAGTACTTC. Residues: CASSLPVQGLRSYEQYF.